This T cell receptor (beta chain) was recorded in a study of cytomegalovirus exposure and HLA in healthy donors (dated by TCRdb to about 2017). Regarding the research as a whole: According to an earlier analysis of 450 to 650 of the donors, roughly 180 million T cells yielded 120 million or so unique TCR beta sequences and 276 Gb of sequence data. Approximately 310 gigabases of sequencing data and 70 million to 100 million unique TCR sequences were included in an early release covering several hundred HLA-typed donors. Among the approximately 420 genotyped donors, approximately 76% belonged to the genetic ancestry cluster associated with self-reported Caucasian donors. The study aimed to test whether cataloging public T cell receptors could reveal signatures of past pathogen exposure. Using immunosequencing, the study profiled T cell repertoires from about 610 subjects and related those repertoires to cytomegalovirus serostatus. Besides the first cohort of approximately 670 subjects, a separate validation cohort made up of 120 or so different subjects was used. The study combined high-throughput TCR immunosequencing, statistical association of individual TCRs with disease status, and machine learning to predict cytomegalovirus infection status. A later analysis re-examined previously published TCR beta repertoires from more than 550 donors and added high-resolution HLA genotyping to investigate patterns of TCR occurrence. Rather than drawing on any new phenotypic data, the later analysis identified candidate immune exposures from TCR beta sequences and the way those sequences occurred across donors. In an earlier analysis of around 540 of the donors, high-throughput TCR beta sequencing was used to judge whether each TCR beta V gene segment behaved as functional or pseudogenic. Donor age, sex, ethnicity and CMV serostatus were collected together with the repertoire data. In a later genetic analysis, genome-wide SNP genotypes for about 55% of the roughly 670 donors were used, and that subset was treated as a discovery cohort. All discovery cohort repertoires had been generated on a single sequencing platform. Both class I and class II loci were covered by HLA typing, at four-digit resolution. The number of donors typed differed by locus, with 629-630 for A, B, C, DRB1 and DQB1, roughly 520 for DQA1, nearly 610 for DPA1, and 472 for DPB1. Four to six DR-DQ haplotypes were handled as single units for association and clustering, since linkage in the cohort was strong. Among around 400 genotyped donors of the cohort, an average of approximately 240,000 unique TCR beta nucleotide sequences was sequenced per donor, of which about 19% were non-productive. Points the paper makes about the study in general: It was suggested by the authors that the approach could potentially be generalized to other disease states and immunological phenotypes. Most TCR sequences were observed very rarely across donors, whereas some public TCRs were present in many individuals. A later analysis associated 15,000 to 20,000 TCR beta sequences with specific HLA alleles at a false discovery rate of 0.05. In a later analysis, HLA-associated TCR beta chains were found to be more clonally expanded and to have lower generation probabilities than equally common non-associated chains. Because HLA typing was unavailable for some donors at each locus, only the typed subset was used in association tests. According to a later genetic analysis, donors in an Asian-associated ancestry cluster had fewer N-insertions in productive TCRs than the roughly 700-donor mean. In vitro tests confirmed that a few of the cytomegalovirus-associated TCR beta chains recognize cytomegalovirus antigens. Broadly in line with IMGT annotations, most TCR beta V segments showed up in productive rearrangements about 90% or about 30% of the time in an earlier analysis of approximately 640 of the donors. A total of fewer than 200 TCR beta chains were listed by the study as associated with cytomegalovirus. Linkage disequilibrium might explain the correlated functional status among segregating V segments, but an unknown experimental factor could not be excluded. CMV serostatus was the only immune exposure information available for the cohort. The sequencing pipeline was judged likely to have produced a cluster of highly shared sequence variants as a technical artifact. A later analysis reported that several top co-occurrence clusters appeared linked to parvovirus B19, influenza, CMV and Epstein-Barr virus. Cytomegalovirus status was reported to be diagnosed by the classifier with high specificity and sensitivity in both the original and validation cohorts. When HLA alleles, especially DR and DQ, strongly co-occurred, attributing TCR associations to individual alleles was difficult. In a later analysis, most CMV-associated TCR beta chains were found to appear HLA-restricted, with HLA associations seemingly driven largely by CMV exposure. Presence/absence analyses assumed roughly uniform sequencing depth across donors, an assumption that may not hold. A later analysis found that TCR association rates varied across HLA loci, with DRB1 alleles showing the most associated TCRs and HLA-C alleles the fewest. Only TCR beta chains were sequenced in this cohort, and the absence of alpha or paired-chain data limited detectable features. Roughly 15 rarely observed V segments, including chromosome 9 orphons, were excluded from the earlier analysis of several hundred of the donors because counts were too low. A further reported finding was that TCR beta sequences accurately predicted the HLA-A and HLA-B alleles for most subjects in the first cohort. An association between a missense DCLRE1C variant and V-gene and J-gene trimming of TCR beta chains was found in a later genetic analysis and replicated in an independent cohort.

The library was prepared using the immunoSEQ multiplex PCR assay. For the multiplex PCR, a mixture combining 60 forward primers for TCR Vbeta segments and 13 reverse primers for TCR Jbeta segments was used. The CDR3 region of rearranged TCR beta genes was amplified from genomic DNA with a multiplex PCR assay. Amplified TCR beta libraries were sequenced as 87-base-pair reads on the Illumina HiSeq System. In the paper's pipeline: A later analysis counted about 82 million unique TCR beta chains across the 500 to 850 repertoires, and roughly 9.9 million of these chains were shared by at least two donors. A nearest-neighbor algorithm error-corrected the raw reads and collapsed the reads into unique sequences, merging closely related sequences to remove PCR and sequencing errors. V, D and J gene segments were assigned by aligning CDR3 sequences to IMGT reference sequences. Each retained sequence needed at least a six-nucleotide match to both a V gene segment and a J gene segment. A rearrangement counted as productive if the CDR3 had no stop codons and remained in frame with V and J, and every other rearrangement counted as non-productive. CDR3 was defined by IMGT convention, running from the second conserved V-encoded cysteine to the conserved J-encoded phenylalanine. Sequences without an unambiguous match to a single V gene segment were excluded from the earlier analysis of several hundred of the donors. In an earlier analysis of approximately 610 of the donors, V segments were called functional above 56.7% productive rearrangements and were called segregating when the between-donor standard deviation exceeded 5%. A statistical classification framework was built for diagnosing cytomegalovirus status from the catalog of TCR beta chain sequences. V and J gene assignment, in a later analysis, came from comparing TCR nucleotide sequences with IMGT/GENE-DB human TR gene sequences. Using the TCRdist pipeline, a later analysis assigned CDR3 sequences along with most-parsimonious VDJ recombination scenarios. In a later analysis, every TCR beta chain was defined by the combination of its CDR3 amino acid sequence and its V-gene family, and reads without a unique V-gene family were dropped. To address suspected cross-contamination and a sequencing artifact, a later analysis removed a few hundred highly shared, low-generation-probability nucleotide sequences. In a later analysis, a clonal expansion index was calculated for each public chain from normalized within-repertoire ranks of inferred template counts. A later analysis computed generation probabilities with a VDJ recombination model fitted to out-of-frame rearrangements, and checked the results against IGoR. In a later analysis, TCR-TCR, TCR-HLA and TCR-CMV co-occurrence was scored with hypergeometric tests, and a repertoire-size bias correction was applied to TCR pairs. To estimate false discovery rates, a later analysis permuted the HLA or CMV assignments 20 times. A later analysis grouped co-occurring TCRs with DBSCAN, adding TCRdist sequence similarity when clustering within HLA-allele-positive subsets. Repertoires with fewer than 30,000 or more than 120,000 public chains were left out of co-occurrence clustering, as were a handful of repertoires with anomalous nucleotide sharing. Entries here come from immuneACCESS through TCRdb and include only in-frame sequences with V and J called. Some clones fail to appear in such tables; in the studies checked, an unresolved V gene covers under half of the shortfall, and the cause of the remainder is unknown. V, J and clone size derive from that table, while D and trimming were established from the DNA sequence. The sample yields 150,000 to 200,000 clones; approximately 78% were counted once. The ten largest clones capture 1.5% to 2% of the sample.

As regards this clone: There is no known antigen for this receptor. One base away there is no much larger clone; base qualities are not given. Other nucleotide sequences in the sample specify the same CDR3.

The cohort was made up of hundreds of healthy bone marrow donors. All cohort members were sampled while nominally healthy, although unrecorded immune exposures were likely present. The donor tested CMV seronegative and was one of the 352 seronegative cohort members. Each donor provided a peripheral blood sample, and peripheral blood mononuclear cells were used for TCR beta sequencing. The Qiagen DNeasy Blood Extraction Kit was used to extract genomic DNA from the blood cell samples. What was sequenced was PBMCs. The sequence derives from a young woman in good health and CMV-seronegative.

CDR3 reads: CAWSVSPPGKNIQYF. The sequenced DNA is TGTGCCTGGAGTGTAAGCCCTCCAGGCAAAAACATTCAGTACTTC. This chain is built from TRBV30 and TRBJ2-4, with no D gene named confidently. Reading the germline V gene (reference sequence) gives CDR1 GTSNPN and CDR2 SVGIG. The CDR3, from cysteine to phenylalanine, totals 15 residues. The entry retains the CDR3 DNA only, 45 bases that are in frame from base 1. V is clipped by 0 bases and J by 3 bases, and the sequence between their germline boundaries is 12 bases long.